The 8 T cell receptor beta chains below come from one sample, sequenced in a study of cytomegalovirus exposure and HLA in healthy donors. Both 60 Vbeta primers and 13 Jbeta primers went into the PCR. Sequencing used immunoSEQ multiplex PCR; TCRdb keeps in-frame clones, though not all of them. The data hold about 160,000 clones, with roughly 80% observed a single time. Material: PBMCs. These receptors were obtained from a female donor in good health and CMV-seronegative.

This clone occurred once. The chain joins TRBV21-1 to TRBJ2-7; the table's D gene call, TRBD2, was not cross checked with the DNA. TRBV21-1 constitutes a pseudogene. CDR3 length equals 15 residues. CDR3 in amino acids: CASVRGETSTYEQYF. CDR3 sequence (DNA): TGTGCCAGCGTTCGGGGGGAGACATCAACCTACGAGCAGTACTTC.

V usage is TRBV15 and J usage is TRBJ2-5, with 8 bases lining up with TRBD2. After removal of 1 base from V and 5 bases from J, the junction contained 9 bases not matched to a gene. Germline values: CDR1 LNHNV, CDR2 YYDKDF (reference sequence). CDR3 size: 16 residues. The chain's CDR3 is CATSRVREGGPETQYF. For the CDR3, the DNA is TGTGCCACCAGCAGAGTCCGGGAGGGAGGGCCGGAGACCCAGTACTTC.

J is TRBJ2-3 and V is TRBV4-1; 10 bases are shared with TRBD2. The CDR3 consists of 16 residues. J lost 1 base, V lost 5 bases, and 6 bases had no gene match. Looked up from germline, CDR1 is MGHRA and CDR2 is YSYEKL. The CDR3, as DNA: TGCGCCAGCAGCTCCCGAGCGGGGGGGGGCACAGATACGCAGTATTTT. This sequence encodes CASSSRAGGGTDTQYF.

This clone is a singleton in its sample. The CDR3 nucleotides read TGTGCCAGCGATAGTACAGGGCCAGATACGCAGTATTTT. It codes for CASDSTGPDTQYF. The V gene is TRBV7-9, the J gene TRBJ2-3; a possible D gene is TRBD1 (6 bases). Per the germline V gene, CDR1 is SEHNR and CDR2 is FQNEAQ (reference sequence). CDR3 length: 13 amino acids. Trimming removed 8 bases at V and 4 bases at J, with 13 bases between.

This sequence joins TRBV5-1 and TRBJ2-1; 10 bases match TRBD2. The CDR3 extends over 15 amino acids. Looked up from germline, CDR1 is SGHRS and CDR2 is YFSETQ. V was clipped by 2 bases and J by 7 bases; unmatched bases: 6. In DNA, the CDR3 is TGCGCCAGCAGCTTAAGCGGGGGGGCTTTGAATGAGCAGTTCTTC. Protein: CASSLSGGALNEQFF.

This clone came up a few times. The rearrangement uses TRBV18 and TRBJ2-1, with D perhaps TRBD2 (6 bases). V lost 2 bases, J lost 3 bases, and 11 bases lay in between. The CDR3 is 15 residues long. Germline CDR1 KGHSH, CDR2 LQKENI. The CDR3 nucleotides read TGTGCCAGCTCACCAGCGGGAAGGCGCTACAATGAGCAGTTCTTC. This gives the protein CASSPAGRRYNEQFF.

The chain uses TRBV6-5 and TRBJ1-2; 9 bases agree with TRBD1. The CDR3 spans 13 residues. V lost 6 bases and J lost 9; bases outside the gene matches: 8. Germline V gene lookup returns CDR1 MNHEY and CDR2 SVGAGI. The CDR3 DNA reads TGTGCCAGCAGCCGGGGACAGGGCAATCGCTACACCTTC. It specifies CASSRGQGNRYTF.

The gene calls are TRBV10-3 and TRBJ1-1, with D hard to call. CDR1 is ENHRY, CDR2 SYGVKD, per germline. There are 13 residues in the CDR3. The V gene lost 6 bases and the J gene lost 2 bases, with 10 bases spanning the gap. CDR3 sequence reads: CAISQTVNTEAFF. The CDR3 DNA reads TGTGCCATCAGCCAAACAGTTAACACTGAAGCTTTCTTT.